The next 5 T cell receptor beta chains were all read from a single sample in a study of T cells in Graves' hyperthyroidism and ophthalmopathy. Researchers amplified the TCR beta CDR3 regions from RNA transcripts. TCR CDR3 underwent first-round RT-PCR with the HTBI primer set. Each CDR3 protein gets one entry after TCRdb re-called the multiplex PCR reads with MiXCR. The table lists approximately 380,000 distinct CDR3 sequences, about 14% of them singletons. Sequenced input: blood. These receptors all come from a man aged 45-65 years with Graves' ophthalmopathy.

Ten or more counts support this clonotype. This chain uses TRBV7-2 with TRBJ2-5, with D perhaps being TRBD1 or TRBD2 (5 bases each). Trimming took 5 bases from V and 4 from J, leaving 17 bases between them. CDR3 length: 15 residues. Germline V gene data show CDR1 as SGHTA and CDR2 as FQGNSA. CDR3 residues: CASSVGTGTGETQYF. Written as DNA, the CDR3 is TGTGCCAGCAGCGTGGGGACGGGGACCGGAGAGACCCAGTACTTC.

This clonotype was seen a few times. This chain joins TRBV7-3 and TRBJ2-5, with 13 bases fitting TRBD2. With 3 bases clipped from V and 1 base from J, the junction kept 2 bases outside the gene matches. The CDR3 extends over 16 amino acids. CDR1 is SGHTA, CDR2 FQGTGA, per germline. CDR3 sequence: CASSLGLAGTQETQYF. The CDR3 nucleotides are TGTGCCAGCAGCTTGGGACTAGCGGGAACCCAAGAGACCCAGTACTTC.

This clonotype was detected a few times. The V gene is TRBV3-1, the J gene TRBJ1-2; no firm D call. This CDR3 spans 15 amino acids. Germline CDR1 LGHDT, CDR2 YNNKEL (reference sequence). With 4 bases removed from V and 8 bases from J, the gap between germline ends came to 20 bases. The CDR3 here is CASSPIERVLGGYTF. For the CDR3, the DNA is TGTGCCAGCAGCCCCATTGAGAGGGTCCTGGGAGGCTACACCTTC. The full variable domain, with the rest looked up from reference TRBV3-1 and TRBJ1-2, is DTAVSQTPKYLVTQMGNDKSIKCEQNLGHDTMYWYKQDSKKFLKIMFSYNNKELIINETVPNRFSPKSPDKAHLNLHINSLELGDSAVYFCASSPIERVLGGYTFGSGTRLTVV.

The V gene is TRBV5-5, the J gene TRBJ1-5; weak D call: TRBD1 (5 bases). The CDR3 is 14 amino acids. CDR1 and CDR2 from the germline V gene are SGHKS and YYEKEE (reference sequence). V lost 1 base and J 4 bases, leaving 9 bases between the germline ends. The CDR3 nucleotides read TGTGCCAGCAGCTTGTGGGGGGAAAATCAGCCCCAGCATTTT. Translated: CASSLWGENQPQHF.

V is TRBV2 and J is TRBJ2-7; maybe TRBD2 (6 bases). CDR3 size: 15 residues. V was pared by 8 bases and J by 1 base, with 18 bases between. The germline gives CDR1 SNHLY, CDR2 FYNNEI. Here the CDR3 reads CASYGDGGGSYEQYF. Here the CDR3 DNA reads TGTGCCAGCTATGGAGACGGCGGAGGGTCCTACGAGCAGTACTTC. The complete variable domain, with remaining parts taken from reference TRBV2 and TRBJ2-7, reads EPEVTQTPSHQVTQMGQEVILRCVPISNHLYFYWYRQILGQKVEFLVSFYNNEISEKSEIFDDQFSVERPDGSNFTLKIRSTKLEDSAMYFCASYGDGGGSYEQYFGPGTRLTVT.